The 9 T cell receptor beta chains below were found in one sample sequenced in a study of T cells after yellow fever vaccination. TCRdb reprocessed the 5' RACE reads with MiXCR, giving one entry per CDR3 protein. The table shows over 250,000 distinct CDR3 sequences, with about 5.2% occurring only once. Here the sequenced sample was CD4+ T cells sorted from PBMCs, taken on the day of the yellow fever booster vaccination. The receptors stem from a man younger than 35 who received the YFV17D yellow fever vaccine.

This chain joins TRBV14 and TRBJ2-1; TRBD2 might be the D (7 bases). Germline CDR1 SGHDN, CDR2 FVKESK. Trimming took off 0 bases at V and 10 bases at J, with 10 bases between the two ends. The CDR3 covers 13 residues. The CDR3 sequence is CASSQDWGGEQFF. The CDR3 nucleotides read TGTGCCAGCAGCCAAGATTGGGGGGGCGAGCAGTTCTTC.

The chain carries TRBV7-3 and TRBJ2-2, with 12 bases matching TRBD2. V lost 3 bases, J lost 3 bases, and 2 bases stayed unmatched. The CDR3 contains 16 residues. Germline lookup yields CDR1 SGHTA and CDR2 FQGTGA. CDR3 DNA sequence: TGTGCCAGCAGCTTCGGGACTAGCGGGTACACCGGGGAGCTGTTTTTT. Translated, it gives CASSFGTSGYTGELFF.

This clonotype was counted ten times or more. The chain is built from TRBV6-5 and TRBJ1-1; a possible D gene is TRBD1 (5 bases). This CDR3 region has 14 residues. Germline V gene lookup returns CDR1 MNHEY and CDR2 SVGAGI. Trimming pared 8 bases from V and 4 bases from J, leaving 17 bases between. CDR3 sequence reads: CASRRGATSTEAFF. The CDR3 coding sequence is TGTGCCAGCCGCAGAGGGGCGACGAGCACTGAAGCTTTCTTT.

This chain connects TRBV6-5 to TRBJ1-5; D is perhaps TRBD1 (5 bases). This CDR3 is 16 amino acids long. V lost 5 bases to trimming and J lost 6 bases, with 20 bases between them. The germline V gene has CDR1 MNHEY and CDR2 SVGAGI. CDR3 in DNA: TGTGCCAGCAGTGTGCAGGAACCCAGGGAGGGTCAGCCCCAGCATTTT. This gives the protein CASSVQEPREGQPQHF.

The rearrangement links TRBV12-3 or TRBV12-4 to TRBJ1-4; no clear D. The V end was cut by 2 bases, the J end by 8 bases, with 3 bases between. This CDR3 spans 11 amino acids. CDR3 sequence: CASSLYEKLFF. As DNA, the CDR3 is TGTGCCAGCAGTTTATACGAAAAACTGTTTTTT.

Ten or more counts support this clonotype. At one end the junction does not follow the germline gene, possibly because of a read error. V is TRBV7-7 and J is TRBJ2-3; D assignment may be TRBD1 or TRBD2 (5 bases each). The germline V gene has CDR1 SSHAT and CDR2 FNYEAQ (reference sequence). This CDR3 is built from 14 residues. The CDR3 region has the DNA TGTGCTAGCAGCTTCCGGGACCTATCAGATACGCAGTATTTT. Translating it yields CASSFRDLSDTQYF.

There are a few counts of this clonotype. V and J are TRBV9 and TRBJ1-1; the match to TRBD1 covers 7 bases. Per germline, CDR1 SGDLS and CDR2 YYNGEE. V lost 3 bases to trimming and J lost 4 bases; unmatched junction nucleotides: 6. This CDR3 spans 14 amino acids. DNA of the CDR3: TGTGCCAGCAGCGCTAACAGGGGAAGCACTGAAGCTTTCTTT. Protein product: CASSANRGSTEAFF.

This clonotype was seen at least ten times. This rearrangement joins TRBV4-1 to TRBJ2-4; D is undetermined. The ends were cut back, 2 bases at V and 1 base at J, with 15 bases in the middle. The germline CDR1 and CDR2 sequences are MGHRA and YSYEKL. The CDR3 sequence is 17 residues long. This CDR3 is CASSQPSGYGAKNIQYF. CDR3 bases: TGCGCCAGCAGCCAACCTAGTGGGTATGGCGCCAAAAACATTCAGTACTTC.

This clonotype was seen many times. The V call is TRBV7-2, the J call TRBJ2-7, with D possibly being TRBD1 (5 bases). Trimming pared 5 bases from V and 4 bases from J, leaving 9 bases between. The length of the CDR3 is 12 residues. Germline V gene sequence: CDR1 SGHTA, CDR2 FQGNSA. The CDR3 DNA reads TGTGCCAGCAGCGTTCAGGGTTACGAGCAGTACGTC. It encodes CASSVQGYEQYV.